This T cell receptor (beta chain) was sequenced for a study of human T cells and chemical hapten exposure listed by TCRdb under 2021. With regard to the full study: For sensitization, 2% DPC in acetone was applied to a 2 cm by 2 cm area of upper inner arm skin. Throughout the study period of about 22 weeks, patients also received therapeutic DPC doses to the scalp every week. Patch testing was done on the upper back using Finn chambers containing 0.01% DPC, and results were scored after 6 days according to International Contact Dermatitis Research Group standards. The patient cohort, mostly female, included alopecia areata with under or over 50% scalp involvement, alopecia totalis and alopecia universalis. Libraries were pooled for sequencing, and per-sample TCR yields varied mainly because of small differences in library volumes within the pool. Peripheral blood TCR repertoire changes were tracked in vivo in alopecia patients during primary and secondary sensitization to the hapten diphenylcyclopropenone (DPC). Patient blood was sampled pre-sensitization (week 0) and at 2, 6 and about 24 weeks after DPC sensitization. For TCR sequencing, blood came from about 28 alopecia patients at anywhere from one to four time points (pre-sensitization, 2, 6 and 24 weeks).

The paper's findings and limits, for the study overall: Alopecia, a presumed autoimmune disease, was present in all patients, so the immune response of the patients might differ from that of healthy individuals. Expanded TCRs formed significantly more large CDR3 similarity clusters than pre-sensitization or healthy control sets, consistent with antigen-driven responses. DPC sensitization did not change the number of TCRs with a frequency above 1 in 1000, and there was no evidence of changes in global repertoire structure. Patch test score was positively correlated with the number of PT1 expanded TCRs, with significance at thresholds 8, 16 and 32 but not at 4. Repeated subsampling changed both the strength of the expansion versus patch-test correlation and the threshold at which the correlation became significant.

The receptor library was made with RACE. The reads were generated on a NextSeq 500. Library preparation attached unique molecular identifiers to individual cDNA molecules for quantitative, reproducible TCR counting. Both TCR alpha and TCR beta chains were sequenced from each blood RNA sample. In the original analysis: A median of about 89,000 TCRs per sample was observed, with a range of about 23,224 to 750,000. The Decombinator software suite was used to annotate V, J and CDR3 in the TCR reads. To make PS versus PT1 abundance plots, every sample was subsampled to the same number of TCRs (28,000). Expanded TCRs were defined as absent before sensitization and observed at least eight times at the 2-week time point. The public reads were run again by TCRdb, first through fastp at Q25 and then through MiXCR, and only productive beta chains were kept. Each entry is one CDR3 protein sequence, shown with its most common DNA and genes. Clone size and V and J calls follow TCRdb, not the original study. The sample records roughly 190,000 distinct CDR3 sequences, approximately 20% of which are singletons. The biggest ten clones account for over 6.5% of the sample.

This clonotype was seen only a few times. Its antigen is unknown. Per-base quality was not reported, and no clone a single base away is much larger than it. The time point label, read with the paper, signifies: patch test 1, 2 weeks after DPC sensitization. The intended sense of this specimen's treatment or condition label: therapeutic diphenylcyclopropenone sensitization with weekly scalp DPC. At each patch-test visit, blood was drawn before the patch test was applied. Patients were eligible if aged 18 to 70, diagnosed with alopecia and judged suitable for DPC therapy, and pregnant patients were excluded. Total RNA was extracted from unfractionated whole blood that had been collected in Tempus Blood RNA tubes. V is pruned by 6 bases and J by 4 bases, leaving 11 bases of the junction without a gene match. The germline V gene encodes CDR1 MNHEY and CDR2 SVGAGI. Spanning cysteine to phenylalanine, the CDR3 consists of 15 amino acids. CDR3 DNA is the only sequence kept; it has 45 bases, read in frame from the first base.

The rearranged chain carries TRBV6-5 and TRBJ2-5, and 7 bases in between align with TRBD2. The sequencing here drew on whole blood, taken in connection with sensitization to the hapten diphenylcyclopropenone (DPC). This clonotype originated in a woman aged 50 to 60 with alopecia areata. Some clones in this sample may be carry-over from other donors' samples. The CDR3 has the sequence CASRGTKKPGETQYF. The sequenced DNA: TGTGCCAGCAGGGGGACTAAGAAACCCGGAGAGACCCAGTACTTC.